A single sample is the source of the 7 T cell receptor beta chains below, sequenced in a study of T cell changes during pregnancy in multiple sclerosis. Profiled with immunoSEQ multiplex PCR; TCRdb holds only in-frame clones, not every one. The table has tens of thousands of clones, around 90% seen once; the top ten hold around 1.8%. Sequenced material: CD4+ T cells from peripheral blood mononuclear cells, taken after pregnancy. The receptors were gathered from a female donor in good health, enrolled as a control in a pregnancy study.

CDR3 amino acids: CASSYIAGGAYEQYF. CDR3 DNA sequence: TGCGCCAGCAGTTACATAGCGGGAGGCGCCTACGAGCAGTACTTC. The chain is built from TRBV10-2 and TRBJ2-7; TRBD2 agrees at 10 bases. Germline-derived CDR1 and CDR2 are WSHSY and SAAADI. The V gene end was trimmed by 5 bases and the J gene end by 2 bases; junction bases not matched to a gene: 6. The CDR3 consists of 15 residues.

This chain connects TRBV27 to TRBJ1-6; 9 bases are shared with TRBD1. The CDR3 contains 15 residues. With 5 bases clipped from V and 7 bases from J, the junction kept 6 bases outside the gene matches. Germline CDR1 is MNHEY and CDR2 is SMNVEV (reference sequence). CDR3: CASSPLDRGNSPLHF. The CDR3 coding sequence is TGTGCCAGCAGTCCCTTAGACAGGGGGAATTCACCCCTCCACTTT.

The table lists this clone with a few counts. The rearrangement joins TRBV6-1 to TRBJ2-5; no definite D call. The CDR3 consists of 13 residues. The V gene lost 2 bases and the J gene lost 1 base, with 5 bases spanning the gap. Germline assignment: CDR1 MNHNS and CDR2 SASEGT. The CDR3 loop reads CASSEQVQETQYF. CDR3 DNA: TGTGCCAGCAGTGAACAGGTCCAAGAGACCCAGTACTTC.

This chain uses TRBV2 with TRBJ1-4, with 10 bases that match TRBD1. Germline loops: CDR1 SNHLY, CDR2 FYNNEI. The junction had 7 bases not matched to a gene; V was cut back by 7 bases and J by 8 bases. The CDR3 contains 14 residues. The CDR3 coding sequence is TGTGCCAGCAAAAGGGACAGGGGCATCGAAAAACTGTTTTTT. It translates to CASKRDRGIEKLFF.

The V and J genes are TRBV19 and TRBJ1-5; TRBD1 might be the D (5 bases). V lost 11 bases to trimming and J lost 7 bases, with 12 bases between them. CDR3 length: 11 residues. CDR1 is LNHDA and CDR2 is SQIVND in the germline V gene (reference sequence). Here the CDR3 DNA reads TGTGCCGCGGGGGAACGACAGCCCCAGCATTTT. This translates into CAAGERQPQHF.

The chain carries TRBV28 and TRBJ2-7; TRBD1 matches at 8 bases. The junction had 9 bases not matched to a gene; V was cut back by 6 bases and J by 5 bases. This CDR3 is built from 14 residues. The germline gives CDR1 MDHEN, CDR2 SYDVKM. The CDR3: CASRAGQARDEQYF. In nucleotides, the CDR3 is TGTGCCAGCAGGGCGGGACAGGCGAGAGACGAGCAGTACTTC. The full variable domain, with the rest looked up from reference TRBV28 and TRBJ2-7, is DVKVTQSSRYLVKRTGEKVFLECVQDMDHENMFWYRQDPGLGLRLIYFSYDVKMKEKGDIPEGYSVSREKKERFSLILESASTNQTSMYLCASRAGQARDEQYFGPGTRLTVT.

The V call is TRBV7-9, the J call TRBJ1-2; 8 positions match TRBD1. The CDR3 runs 13 residues. CDR1 and CDR2 from the germline V gene are SEHNR and FQNEAQ (reference sequence). The trim removed 6 bases at V and 6 bases at J, leaving 6 bases unmatched. CDR3 sequence reads: CASSKAGGDGYTF. CDR3 bases: TGTGCCAGCAGTAAAGCAGGGGGCGATGGCTACACCTTC.